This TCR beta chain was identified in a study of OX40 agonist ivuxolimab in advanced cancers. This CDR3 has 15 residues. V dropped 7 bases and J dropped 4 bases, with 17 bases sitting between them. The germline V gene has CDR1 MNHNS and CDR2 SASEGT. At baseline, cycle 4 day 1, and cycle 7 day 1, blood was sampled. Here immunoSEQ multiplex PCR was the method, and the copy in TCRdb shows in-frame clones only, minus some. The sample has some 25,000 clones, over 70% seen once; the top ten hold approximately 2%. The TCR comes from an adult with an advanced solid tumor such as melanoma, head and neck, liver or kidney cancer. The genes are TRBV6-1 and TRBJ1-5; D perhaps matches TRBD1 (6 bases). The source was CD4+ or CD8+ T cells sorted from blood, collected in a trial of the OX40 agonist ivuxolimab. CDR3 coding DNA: TGTGCCAGCACCCAACAGGGATTAGCAAATCAGCCCCAGCATTTT. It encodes CASTQQGLANQPQHF.